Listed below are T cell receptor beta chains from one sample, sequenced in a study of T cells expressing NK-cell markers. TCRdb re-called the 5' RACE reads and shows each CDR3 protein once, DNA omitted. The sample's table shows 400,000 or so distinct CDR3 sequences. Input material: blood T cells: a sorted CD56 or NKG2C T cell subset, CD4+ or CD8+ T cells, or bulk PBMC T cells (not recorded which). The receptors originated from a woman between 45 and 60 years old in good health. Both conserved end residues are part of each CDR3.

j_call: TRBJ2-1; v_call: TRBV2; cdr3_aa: CASSGTGEYNEQFF
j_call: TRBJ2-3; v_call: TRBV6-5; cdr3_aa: CASSSGTSVYTQYF
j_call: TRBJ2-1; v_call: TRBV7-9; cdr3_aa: CASSQAERLWGFF
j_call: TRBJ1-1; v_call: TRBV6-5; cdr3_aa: CASGTGDRTEAFF
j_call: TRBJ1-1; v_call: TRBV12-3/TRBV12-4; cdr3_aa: CASSNLGQQAEAFF
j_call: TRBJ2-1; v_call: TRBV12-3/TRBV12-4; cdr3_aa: CASSFGTTNEQFF
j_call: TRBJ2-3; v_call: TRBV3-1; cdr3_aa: CASSSGPEKAQYF
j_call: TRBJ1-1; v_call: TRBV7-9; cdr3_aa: CASSGWTAEAFF
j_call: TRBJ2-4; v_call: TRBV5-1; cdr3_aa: CASSRTDPLAGGQSKNIQYF
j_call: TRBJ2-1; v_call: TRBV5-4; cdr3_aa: CASNRGLERDEQFF
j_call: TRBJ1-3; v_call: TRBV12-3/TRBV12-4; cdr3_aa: CASSSGQGGNTIYF
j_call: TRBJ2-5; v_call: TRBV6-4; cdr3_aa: CASSDSLAGETQYF
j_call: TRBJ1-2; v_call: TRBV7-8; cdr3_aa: CASSLGAGNGYTF
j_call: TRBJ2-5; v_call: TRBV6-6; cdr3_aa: CASSSYRGDETQYF
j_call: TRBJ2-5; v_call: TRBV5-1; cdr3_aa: CASKTTAGVGETQYF
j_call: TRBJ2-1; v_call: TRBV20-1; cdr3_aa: CSGGDGSSRGEQFF
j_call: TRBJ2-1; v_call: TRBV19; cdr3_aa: CASSTSTSYHEQFF
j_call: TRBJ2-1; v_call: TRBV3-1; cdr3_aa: CASSNRDRGVEQFF
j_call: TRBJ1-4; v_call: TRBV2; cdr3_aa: CASSEVEGRGEKLFF
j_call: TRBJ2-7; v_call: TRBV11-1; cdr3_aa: CASSSRPGGDYEQYF
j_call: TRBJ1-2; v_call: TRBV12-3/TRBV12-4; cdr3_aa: CASSPGRLYGYTF
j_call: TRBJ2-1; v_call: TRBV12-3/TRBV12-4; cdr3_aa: CASSQAALAGVGVGLNEQFF
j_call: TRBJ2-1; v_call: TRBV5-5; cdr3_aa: CASSFQGTTQFF
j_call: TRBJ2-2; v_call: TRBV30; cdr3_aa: CAWSAGTGPFF
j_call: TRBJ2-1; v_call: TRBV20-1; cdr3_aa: CSANTGTSGRRGYEQFF
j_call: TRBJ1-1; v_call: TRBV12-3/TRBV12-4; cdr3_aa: CASSHGTGTEAFF
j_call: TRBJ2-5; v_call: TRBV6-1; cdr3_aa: CASSALAGGIETQYF
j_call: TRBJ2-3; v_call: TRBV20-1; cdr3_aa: CSVPPRGATSTDTQYF
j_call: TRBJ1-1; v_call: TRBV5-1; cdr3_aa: CASSLVAGNYEAFF
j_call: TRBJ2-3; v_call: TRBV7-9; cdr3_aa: CASSLSSDLGTDTQYF
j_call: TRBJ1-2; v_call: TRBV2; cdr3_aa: CASSGYLSPGQIIYGYTF
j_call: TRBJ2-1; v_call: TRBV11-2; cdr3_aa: CASSSRPGYWDEQFF
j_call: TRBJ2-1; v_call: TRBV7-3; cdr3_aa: CASSLDPGSYNEQFF
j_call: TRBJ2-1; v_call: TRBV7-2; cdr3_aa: CASSRPTLAGGPNEQFF
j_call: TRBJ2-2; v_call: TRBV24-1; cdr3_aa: CATSPRGPRTGELFF
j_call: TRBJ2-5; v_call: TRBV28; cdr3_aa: CATAENQETQYF
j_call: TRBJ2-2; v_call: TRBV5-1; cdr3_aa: CASSYSGTSGNGELFF
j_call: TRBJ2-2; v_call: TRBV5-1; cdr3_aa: CASSSGLAGELFF
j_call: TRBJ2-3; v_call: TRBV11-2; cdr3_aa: CASSATGGRPDTQYF
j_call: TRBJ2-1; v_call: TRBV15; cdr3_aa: CATGAGRNNEQFF
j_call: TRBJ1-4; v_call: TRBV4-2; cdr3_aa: CASSQDTGYEKLFF
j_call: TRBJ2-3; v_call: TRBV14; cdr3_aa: CASSQDRWVEADTQYF
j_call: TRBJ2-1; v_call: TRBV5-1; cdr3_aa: CASSLEGSGLYNEQFF
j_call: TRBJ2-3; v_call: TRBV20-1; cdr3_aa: CSARKHGLDTQYF
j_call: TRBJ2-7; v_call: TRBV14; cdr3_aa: CASSQVAQLPETSYEQYF
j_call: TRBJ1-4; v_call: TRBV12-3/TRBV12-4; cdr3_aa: CASSLSLPGGSEKLFF
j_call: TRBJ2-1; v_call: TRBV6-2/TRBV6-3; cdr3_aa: CASSYSGVAYGSYNEQFF
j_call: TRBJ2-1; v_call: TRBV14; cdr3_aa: CASSLSHNEQFF
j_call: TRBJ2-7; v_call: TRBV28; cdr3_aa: CASSSNRDRGYEQYF
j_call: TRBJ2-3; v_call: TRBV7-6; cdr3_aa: CASSTRVGTDTQYF
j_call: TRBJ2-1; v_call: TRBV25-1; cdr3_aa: CASRPGWGDNEQFF
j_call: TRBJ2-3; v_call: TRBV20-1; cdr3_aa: CSARDTSGRGPDTQYF